One TCR beta chain is described in this entry. As yet, its antigen is unknown. The record originates from a study of cytomegalovirus exposure and HLA in healthy donors. Study-level points and caveats: Among CMV-associated TCR beta chains, most appeared HLA-restricted in a later analysis.

The study ran its PCR with 60 Vbeta and 13 Jbeta primers. Produced via immunoSEQ multiplex PCR; TCRdb's table is partial and in-frame only. This table holds around 170,000 clones, around 80% found once. The sample taken for sequencing was PBMCs. This receptor was identified in a woman between 45 and 60 years old in good health and CMV-seropositive.

DNA for the CDR3: TGCGCCAGCAGCTCTACAGGGGGCGCATACTATGGCTACACCTTC. Residues: CASSSTGGAYYGYTF. The J gene is TRBJ1-2, the V gene TRBV5-1; TRBD1 aligns across 9 bases. This CDR3 has 15 amino acids. Germline loops: CDR1 SGHRS, CDR2 YFSETQ. V was clipped by 3 bases and J by 3 bases; unmatched bases: 6. The full variable domain, with the rest looked up from reference TRBV5-1 and TRBJ1-2, is KAGVTQTPRYLIKTRGQQVTLSCSPISGHRSVSWYQQTPGQGLQFLFEYFSETQRNKGNFPGRFSGRQFSNSRSEMNVSTLELGDSALYLCASSSTGGAYYGYTFGSGTRLTVV.